These 8 T cell receptor beta chains originate from one sample sequenced in a study of identical twins. One entry per CDR3 protein, called by TCRdb with MiXCR from the 5' RACE reads. The table has 520,000 or so distinct CDR3 sequences, 20% to 25% seen once; the top ten hold around 1%. The same data also contributed to another study, on T cells expressing NK-cell markers.

The sample was CD4+ T cells sorted from blood. These receptors all stem from a woman aged 18 to 35 in good health.

This clonotype was detected only a few times. The chain carries TRBV19 and TRBJ2-7; D remains ambiguous. V lost 7 bases and J 7 bases, leaving 5 bases between the germline ends. Per the germline V gene, CDR1 is LNHDA and CDR2 is SQIVND (reference sequence). This CDR3 contains 9 residues. The CDR3: CASKKEQYF. As DNA, the CDR3 is TGTGCCAGTAAGAAGGAGCAGTACTTC.

The sample holds many counts of this clonotype. The V and J genes are TRBV27 and TRBJ2-1, with TRBD2 identical over 8 bases. After removal of 7 bases from V and 0 bases from J, the junction contained 14 bases not matched to a gene. CDR3 length: 18 residues. Per germline, CDR1 MNHEY and CDR2 SMNVEV (reference sequence). The CDR3 nucleotides are TGTGCCAGCAAGGTCTGGCGGGGGGACCAGAGCTCCTACAATGAGCAGTTCTTC. Its translation: CASKVWRGDQSSYNEQFF.

The chain has TRBV29-1 and TRBJ2-1; D is possibly TRBD2 (5 bases). The CDR3 has 14 amino acids. The germline CDR1 and CDR2 sequences are SQVTM and ANQGSEA. The V end lost 6 bases, the J end lost 4 bases, and 16 bases lay between the germline ends. The CDR3 region has the DNA TGCAGCGTCCTCGAGGTAGCGAGTTACAATGAGCAGTTCTTC. Its protein is CSVLEVASYNEQFF.

This clonotype was seen only a few times. The V call is TRBV20-1, the J call TRBJ2-5; 9 bases align to TRBD2. There are 16 residues in the CDR3. Germline values: CDR1 DFQATT, CDR2 SNEGSKA (reference sequence). V lost 3 bases and J lost 2; bases outside the gene matches: 10. CDR3: CSASPPLAGIQETQYF. Written as DNA, the CDR3 is TGCAGTGCTAGCCCGCCTCTAGCGGGAATACAAGAGACCCAGTACTTC.

V gene TRBV5-1 combines with J gene TRBJ2-3, with 10 bases matching TRBD2. The CDR3 spans 17 residues. Germline V lookup: CDR1 SGHRS, CDR2 YFSETQ. The junction had 6 bases not matched to a gene; V was cut back by 0 bases and J by 2 bases. In DNA, the CDR3 is TGCGCCAGCAGCTTGGCGCTAGCGGGGGCCTTCACAGATACGCAGTATTTT. Its protein product is CASSLALAGAFTDTQYF. Supplemented by reference TRBV5-1 and TRBJ2-3, the full variable domain reads KAGVTQTPRYLIKTRGQQVTLSCSPISGHRSVSWYQQTPGQGLQFLFEYFSETQRNKGNFPGRFSGRQFSNSRSEMNVSTLELGDSALYLCASSLALAGAFTDTQYFGPGTRLTVL.

V gene TRBV11-2 combines with J gene TRBJ2-1; 12 bases agree with TRBD2. This CDR3 is built from 17 residues. Looked up from germline, CDR1 is SGHAT and CDR2 is FQNNGV. The trim removed 3 bases at V and 4 bases at J, leaving 7 bases unmatched. Here the CDR3 DNA reads TGTGCCAGCAGCTTTCTCCGGACTAGCGGGACTTACAATGAGCAGTTCTTC. Translated, it gives CASSFLRTSGTYNEQFF.

There are a few counts of this clonotype. The V gene is TRBV20-1, the J gene TRBJ2-3; 8 bases are a match to TRBD2. V lost 0 bases, J lost 4 bases, and 6 bases stayed unmatched. From germline, CDR1 is DFQATT and CDR2 SNEGSKA (reference sequence). The CDR3 spans 15 residues. CDR3 protein: CSARDSKLAADTQYF. The CDR3 nucleotides are TGCAGTGCTAGAGATTCGAAACTAGCGGCAGATACGCAGTATTTT.

This chain joins TRBV6-2 or TRBV6-3 and TRBJ2-7; no clear D. V lost 6 bases to trimming and J lost 0 bases, with 12 bases between them. The CDR3 sequence is 14 residues long. Germline V lookup: CDR1 MNHEY, CDR2 SVGEGT. Written as DNA, the CDR3 is TGTGCCAGCAGACGGACGGTGAGCTCCTACGAGCAGTACTTC. It yields the protein CASRRTVSSYEQYF.